This TCR beta chain was sequenced for a study of blood T cell repertoires in COVID-19 (dated by TCRdb to the early 2020s). With respect to the entire study: The collaborator samples originated in the United States, Italy and Spain and spanned the acute and convalescent phases of COVID-19. The repertoires were released in a freely available public database meant as a resource for research on the immune response to SARS-CoV-2. Sample metadata almost always included a de-identified subject ID, COVID-19 status, age in years and sex. The samples were drawn from two sources: the first 160 participants of the ongoing ImmuneRACE study, and 950 to 1,500 subjects contributed by 6 global collaborators. Deeply sampled blood TCRbeta repertoires from subjects exposed to, actively infected with, or recovered from COVID-19 were included in the dataset. Where available, HLA class I and class II types were obtained from metadata supplied by the sample provider rather than from assay-based typing. The prospective study material was composed of cDNA or gDNA derived from T cells, B-cell-depleted T cells, or PBMCs.

For this clone: There is no known antigen for this receptor. Within one base of it there is no much larger clone, and no base qualities were kept.

Overall study results and their limits: The quantity of clinical and demographic metadata differed by source and by participant and was supplied without curation.

In Seattle, one collaborating source enrolled patients while the infection was active and tracked those patients longitudinally over the course of disease. Collaborating institutions collected whole blood in K2EDTA tubes following their own protocols. Collaborator samples were shipped for TCRbeta analysis as frozen whole blood, isolated PBMCs, or DNA extracted from either sample type. Including cysteine and phenylalanine, the CDR3 has 15 amino acids. The kept DNA is CDR3 alone, 45 bases in frame from the first base. TCRbeta CDR3 regions were amplified from genomic DNA using the immunoSEQ Assay, a bias-controlled multiplex PCR. In the original analysis: Within the assay, amplification of reference gene primers was used to estimate how many nucleated cells each sample contained. To quantify the absolute abundance of each unique TCRbeta CDR3 rearrangement, sequence reads were collapsed and filtered. For each sample, productive Simpson clonality was calculated as the square root of Simpson's diversity index across productive rearrangements. Entries here come from immuneACCESS through TCRdb and include only in-frame sequences with V and J called. Some clones fail to appear in such tables; in the studies checked, an unresolved V gene covers under half of the shortfall, and the cause of the remainder is unknown. V and J calls and clone size are given by that table; D and trimming were obtained from the DNA. The sample data list about 260,000 clones, and 80% to 90% of these were observed just once. More than 8.5% of the sample is taken by the ten largest.

Sequencing used peripheral blood. The sequence links TRBV21-1 to TRBJ1-2; the listed D gene, TRBD1, was not tested against the DNA. TRBV21-1 is tagged as a pseudogene. The clonotype comes from a woman aged 70-85 years with COVID-19, enrolled during active disease. This receptor has the CDR3 CASSPLWETGGGYTF. The sequence in DNA is TGTGCCAGCAGCCCACTGTGGGAGACAGGGGGTGGCTACACCTTC.